This is a list of T cell receptor beta chains from one sample in a study of blood T cell repertoires in COVID-19. Assay: immunoSEQ multiplex PCR; the TCRdb copy retains only in-frame clones and omits some. The sample lists more than 80,000 clones; about 77% were seen once. Material: peripheral blood. The receptor source for this set is a human donor in a cohort sampled during active COVID-19. CDR3s include the opening cysteine and the closing phenylalanine or tryptophan. A row's size may be missing; if present it is once, few, many or a size class.

size | V | CDR3
NA | TRBV19 | CASTSGTGFTDTQYF
NA | TRBV3-1/TRBV3-2 | CASSQGTSGGAREQYF
once | TRBV2 | CASSEPGNEQFF
NA | TRBV6-2/TRBV6-3 | CASSLQGSNQPQHF
NA | TRBV5-1 | CASSLSGLAGAEQYF
few | TRBV3-1/TRBV3-2 | CASSLGQGRGAFF
NA | TRBV18 | CASSPPSRQLNTEAFF
NA | TRBV9 | CASTPVAGGPGEQFF
NA | TRBV2 | CASSEGGRENVRDTQYF
NA | TRBV15 | CATSHIGTSGYEQYF
NA | TRBV27 | CASSPGFLNYGYTF
NA | TRBV19 | CASSLRQHMNTEAFF
NA | TRBV28 | CASTTGGDDTGELFF
NA | TRBV11-2 | CAIPTNRGIGYTF
few | TRBV3-1/TRBV3-2 | CASSPSRGMNTEAFF
NA | TRBV4-1 | CASSQAKGGQNTEAFF
once | TRBV28 | CASSPPGNVNTIYF
NA | TRBV5-4 | CASSLGSGRNYNEQFF
NA | TRBV30 | CAWLGRGSLTLNYGYTF
NA | TRBV18 | CASSPPLRESSGELFF
NA | TRBV27 | CASSPRPISSYEQYF
NA | TRBV2 | CASSYADRGYANEKLFF
many | TRBV3-1/TRBV3-2 | CASSQVIQSGTGVNYGYTF
NA | TRBV7-3 | CASSPPRRGGSGANVLTF
NA | TRBV20-1 | CSAIQGAGAFF
NA | TRBV12-3/TRBV12-4 | CASSLDRGQPQHF
NA | TRBV19 | CASSREDQPQHF
many | TRBV7-8 | CASSLAQGTQPQHF
NA | TRBV28 | CASSLRGGSDTQYF
NA | TRBV28 | CASSLGGRGRGYGYTF
NA | TRBV11-2 | CASSLVLAGGRAKNIQYF
NA | TRBV3-1/TRBV3-2 | CASSPGTSGVSTDTQYF
NA | TRBV5-4 | CASSLGDRQETQYF
NA | TRBV2 | CASRVTGTGLDGYTF
once | TRBV5-1 | CASSPGDTGNEKLFF
NA | TRBV18 | CASSPGQTIYGYTF
NA | TRBV11-1 | CASSSPGHNSPLHF
NA | TRBV13 | CASSRSGTGVGELFF
NA | TRBV5-1 | CASSPRQGGTGELFF
NA | TRBV6-5 | CASTPGQGYEQYF
NA | TRBV5-1 | CASSTPAGETQYF
NA | TRBV4-1 | CASSQDSVAGGPHEQFF
NA | TRBV20-1 | CSASPPQGAGGNSPLHF
NA | TRBV3-1/TRBV3-2 | CASSQGGVKSFYGYTF
NA | TRBV7-3 | CASSFGDTGELFF
NA | TRBV29-1 | CSVPTSGGGDTQYF
NA | TRBV19 | CASSPWTSGRDWEQYF
NA | TRBV6-5 | CASSTGGAGDHGYTF
NA | TRBV27 | CASRRSSGALNTGELFF
NA | TRBV10-3 | CAISDPGGGETQYF